This T cell receptor (beta chain) was captured in a study of blood T cell repertoires in COVID-19. About the research overall: PBMCs, B-cell-depleted T cells, or T cells were the source of the cDNA or gDNA that made up the material.

The repertoire was sequenced with immunoSEQ multiplex PCR; TCRdb's copy has only in-frame clones and lacks some. Of 200,000 to 250,000 clones in the sample, 70% to 85% were seen once. Sample: peripheral blood. This TCR was recovered from an elderly woman with COVID-19, enrolled during active disease.

In DNA form, the CDR3 reads TGTGCCAGCTCACCGAGCCGGGACACCTTACTGGGTCAGGAACTGTTTTTT. Translating gives CASSPSRDTLLGQELFF. This chain connects TRBV18 to TRBJ1-4; possibly TRBD1 for D (6 bases). CDR3 size: 17 residues. V was cut by 3 bases and J by 12 bases, with 26 bases left in between. CDR1 is KGHSH, CDR2 LQKENI, per germline.